The 28 T cell receptor beta chains below come from one sample, sequenced in a study of blood T cell repertoires in COVID-19. Produced via immunoSEQ multiplex PCR; TCRdb's table is partial and in-frame only. This table has approximately 150,000 clones, about nine tenths appearing once. The specimen was peripheral blood. The source is a man aged 45-65 years who had recovered from COVID-19.

This chain connects TRBV6-5 to TRBJ1-2; 8 positions match TRBD1. Losses at the gene ends were 4 bases for V and 4 bases for J; bases not matched to a gene: 5. The CDR3 spans 14 residues. Germline V CDR1 and CDR2: MNHEY, SVGAGI. CDR3 coding DNA: TGTGCCAGCAGTTCCCAGGGGGCGGGCTATGGCTACACCTTC. It is translated as CASSSQGAGYGYTF.

V gene TRBV2 combines with J gene TRBJ1-1; D is unresolved. Germline V gene data show CDR1 as SNHLY and CDR2 as FYNNEI. Deletions cut 7 bases from V and 1 base from J, with 7 bases between. This CDR3 contains 12 residues. As DNA, the CDR3 is TGTGCCAGCACGGTGTCGAACACTGAAGCTTTCTTT. It is translated as CASTVSNTEAFF.

V usage is TRBV9 and J usage is TRBJ1-1, with D hard to call. CDR1 is SGDLS and CDR2 is YYNGEE in the germline V gene. V lost 0 bases to trimming and J lost 1 base, with 7 bases between them. This CDR3 region has 14 residues. CDR3 in DNA: TGTGCCAGCAGCGTAGAAGCAGGGAACACTGAAGCTTTCTTT. This sequence encodes CASSVEAGNTEAFF.

The genes are TRBV18 and TRBJ1-4; 10 bases match TRBD1. The ends lost 3 bases at V and 6 bases at J; junction bases unmatched: 4. The CDR3 contains 15 residues. In germline, CDR1 is KGHSH, CDR2 LQKENI. The CDR3 coding sequence is TGTGCCAGCTCACCGGCGACAGGGGGCTATGAAAAACTGTTTTTT. Encoded protein: CASSPATGGYEKLFF.

The rearrangement joins TRBV11-3 to TRBJ1-3; 10 nucleotides align to TRBD1. The J segment lost 2 bases and the V segment lost 5 bases, leaving 9 bases of the junction unmatched. This CDR3 is built from 17 residues. CDR1 is SGHNT, CDR2 YENEEA, per germline. This CDR3 is CASSLISGTGAGNTIYF. The CDR3 DNA follows: TGTGCCAGCAGCCTAATATCTGGGACAGGGGCTGGAAACACCATATATTTT.

The V gene is TRBV9, the J gene TRBJ2-7, with 7 bases that match TRBD1. The CDR3 covers 14 residues. Germline CDR1 reads SGDLS; CDR2 reads YYNGEE. J gave up 2 bases and V 3 bases, and 5 bases lay outside the gene matches. CDR3 sequence (DNA): TGTGCCAGCAGCGCTCGGGACAGAACCTACGAGCAGTACTTC. Residues: CASSARDRTYEQYF.

This chain joins TRBV29-1 and TRBJ1-2; tentative D call: TRBD1 (6 bases). V was clipped by 2 bases and J by 4 bases, with 8 bases between them. The CDR3 runs to 12 residues. Germline V gene data show CDR1 as SQVTM and CDR2 as ANQGSEA. The CDR3 here is CSVERGGYGYTF. In DNA, the CDR3 is TGCAGCGTTGAAAGGGGGGGCTATGGCTACACCTTC.

This chain uses TRBV7-2 with TRBJ1-1; the D is unclear. Trimming took 1 base from V and 1 from J, leaving 7 bases between them. Germline V gene data show CDR1 as SGHTA and CDR2 as FQGNSA. The CDR3 is 14 residues long. The CDR3 nucleotides read TGTGCCAGCAGCTTAGATGGCTGGAACACTGAAGCTTTCTTT. It translates to CASSLDGWNTEAFF.

The rearrangement joins TRBV5-6 to TRBJ2-3; possibly TRBD1 for D (5 bases). Germline assignment: CDR1 SGHDT and CDR2 YYEEEE. Trimming stripped 0 bases from V and 0 bases from J, with 8 bases between. The CDR3 sequence is 15 residues long. CDR3 DNA: TGTGCCAGCAGCTTGGGCGCAGGGAGCACAGATACGCAGTATTTT. Translation gives CASSLGAGSTDTQYF.

In this sample, this clone turned up once. The rearrangement joins TRBV6-5 to TRBJ1-1; D is possibly TRBD1 (6 bases). Germline V gene data show CDR1 as MNHEY and CDR2 as SVGAGI. Trimming stripped 6 bases from V and 4 bases from J, with 15 bases between. The CDR3 extends over 14 amino acids. CDR3: CASRLTGQGTEAFF. Written as DNA, the CDR3 is TGTGCCAGCAGACTCACAGGGCAGGGCACTGAAGCTTTCTTT.

The chain has TRBV7-2 and TRBJ1-6, with D maybe TRBD1 (6 bases). The CDR3 is 18 residues long. From germline, CDR1 is SGHTA and CDR2 FQGNSA. V lost 0 bases to trimming and J lost 0 bases, with 12 bases between them. The CDR3 DNA reads as TGTGCCAGCAGCTTAGCGGGGGCGGGTAGCTCCTATAATTCACCCCTCCACTTT. It codes for CASSLAGAGSSYNSPLHF.

The V gene is TRBV2, the J gene TRBJ2-2; no clear D. Trimming took off 11 bases at V and 1 base at J, with 8 bases between the two ends. Germline-derived CDR1 and CDR2 are SNHLY and FYNNEI. The CDR3 loop spans 12 amino acids. CDR3 sequence reads: CAEAGNTGELFF. The DNA for the CDR3 is TGTGCCGAAGCAGGGAACACCGGGGAGCTGTTTTTT.

This clone was detected once. This chain joins TRBV5-8 and TRBJ1-5; no clear D. Trimming took off 2 bases at V and 5 bases at J, with 14 bases between the two ends. The CDR3 runs 15 residues. The germline V gene encodes CDR1 SGHTS and CDR2 YDEGEE. Here the CDR3 reads CASSFSGTRDQPQHF. CDR3 nucleotides: TGTGCCAGCAGCTTTTCGGGAACTCGCGATCAGCCCCAGCATTTT.

The chain combines TRBV7-6 with TRBJ2-2; D is possibly TRBD1 (5 bases). Germline CDR1 is SGHVS and CDR2 is FNYEAQ. Trimming pared 0 bases from V and 2 bases from J, leaving 10 bases between. This CDR3 is built from 16 residues. The CDR3 loop is CASSLATRVNTGELFF. CDR3 DNA: TGTGCCAGCAGCTTAGCGACCAGGGTTAACACCGGGGAGCTGTTTTTT.

This clone turned up a few times. V and J are TRBV9 and TRBJ1-3, with TRBD1 matching over 10 bases. The CDR3 length is 17 residues. The V gene's germline CDR1 is SGDLS and CDR2 YYNGEE. V shed 2 bases, J shed 0 bases, and the junction held 5 bases outside the gene matches. The chain's CDR3 is CASSVRTGGFSGNTIYF. DNA for the CDR3: TGTGCCAGCAGCGTGCGGACAGGGGGGTTCTCTGGAAACACCATATATTTT.

This clone was observed a single time. The chain uses TRBV27 and TRBJ1-4; no clear D. V was shortened by 4 bases and J by 3 bases, with 15 bases between the two germline ends. Germline CDR1 and CDR2: MNHEY and SMNVEV (reference sequence). This CDR3 spans 16 amino acids. CDR3 protein: CASSSWEGAANEKLFF. CDR3 coding DNA: TGTGCCAGCAGTTCTTGGGAGGGCGCGGCTAATGAAAAACTGTTTTTT.

This clone was found once. The J gene is TRBJ1-2, the V gene TRBV12-5, with 7 nucleotides matching TRBD1. The CDR3 is 16 residues long. Germline V gene data show CDR1 as LGHNT and CDR2 as FRNRAP. J gave up 5 bases and V 5 bases, and 14 bases lay outside the gene matches. Written as DNA, the CDR3 is TGTGCTAGTGGTGACAGGGTTGCTCTAACTGAGTATGGCTACACCTTC. It is translated as CASGDRVALTEYGYTF.

This rearrangement joins TRBV27 to TRBJ1-5, with D maybe TRBD1 (5 bases). V lost 1 base and J lost 6, with 10 bases in between. Per germline, CDR1 MNHEY and CDR2 SMNVEV (reference sequence). This CDR3 has 14 amino acids. The chain's CDR3 is CASSLWQGSQPQHF. The CDR3 nucleotides read TGTGCCAGCAGTTTATGGCAGGGTTCTCAGCCCCAGCATTTT.

J is TRBJ2-5 and V is TRBV7-2; D may be TRBD1 (5 bases). The CDR3 consists of 16 residues. CDR1 is SGHTA and CDR2 is FQGNSA in the germline V gene. Trimming removed 4 bases from V and 2 bases from J, with 17 bases in between. Here the CDR3 DNA reads TGTGCCAGCAGCTCCCTGACCCTGGGGCCACAAGAGACCCAGTACTTC. Protein: CASSSLTLGPQETQYF.

V and J are TRBV6-2 or TRBV6-3 and TRBJ1-1; 8 bases are a match to TRBD1. V was clipped by 2 bases and J by 4 bases; unmatched bases: 18. Germline V gene data show CDR1 as MNHEY and CDR2 as SVGEGT. The CDR3 is made up of 19 amino acids. The CDR3 bases are TGTGCCAGCAGTTACCCCCCTCTTGACAGGGGAGGGGGAGTCACTGAAGCTTTCTTT. This codes for CASSYPPLDRGGGVTEAFF.

DNA of the CDR3: TGCGCCAGCAGCTTGGGTATCAGGGGGGCTGAAGCTTTCTTT. Protein product: CASSLGIRGAEAFF. The V call is TRBV5-1, the J call TRBJ1-1; 7 positions match TRBD1. The CDR3 is 14 amino acids. Germline assignment: CDR1 SGHRS and CDR2 YFSETQ. V was pared by 0 bases and J by 6 bases, with 5 bases of the junction left unmatched. The variable domain in full, with the rest retrieved from reference TRBV5-1 and TRBJ1-1, is KAGVTQTPRYLIKTRGQQVTLSCSPISGHRSVSWYQQTPGQGLQFLFEYFSETQRNKGNFPGRFSGRQFSNSRSEMNVSTLELGDSALYLCASSLGIRGAEAFFGQGTRLTVV.

This clone was found once. This rearrangement joins TRBV10-1 to TRBJ2-5; TRBD1 matches 7 bases. Per the germline V gene, CDR1 is WNHNN and CDR2 is SYGVQD (reference sequence). J lost 1 base, V lost 11 bases, and 13 bases had no gene match. The CDR3 length is 15 residues. In DNA, the CDR3 is TGCGCCGGCCTGATCGAGGGGGCGCGCCAAGAGACCCAGTACTTC. Translated, it gives CAGLIEGARQETQYF.

The CDR3 DNA reads as TGTGCCACCAGTGATTTGCAAACTCAACAGGGGTTTGGCTACACCTTC. Protein sequence: CATSDLQTQQGFGYTF. The chain joins TRBV24-1 to TRBJ1-2, with 7 bases lining up with TRBD1. Germline trimming cut 0 bases from V and 7 bases from J; bases unmatched to any gene: 10. CDR1 and CDR2 from the germline V gene are KGHDR and SFDVKD. This CDR3 is built from 16 residues.

The genes are TRBV5-1 and TRBJ2-1; D is ambiguous. Germline assignment: CDR1 SGHRS and CDR2 YFSETQ. Trimming shortened V by 0 bases and J by 6 bases, and 13 bases separated the two germline ends. CDR3 length equals 15 residues. CDR3 in DNA: TGCGCCAGCAGCTTGGATAGTCTAGTCCTCAATGAGCAGTTCTTC. It translates to CASSLDSLVLNEQFF.

This rearrangement joins TRBV19 to TRBJ1-2; the D gene is possibly TRBD1 (6 bases). The CDR3 contains 16 residues. The germline gives CDR1 LNHDA, CDR2 SQIVND (reference sequence). V was clipped by 3 bases and J by 1 base, with 15 bases between them. The CDR3: CASSIPGGASNYGYTF. CDR3 bases: TGTGCCAGTAGTATTCCGGGGGGGGCGAGTAACTATGGCTACACCTTC.

The CDR3 reads CASSHIGGALSAYTQYF. The CDR3 DNA sequence: TGCGCCAGCAGCCACATCGGGGGGGCCCTCTCCGCGTATACGCAGTATTTT. The V and J genes are TRBV4-3 and TRBJ2-3, with 8 bases aligning to TRBD2. There are 17 residues in the CDR3. Germline lookup yields CDR1 LGHNA and CDR2 YSLEER. Trimming took 3 bases from V and 7 from J; bases not matched to a gene: 15.

V gene TRBV19 combines with J gene TRBJ1-1; the D is unclear. V was trimmed by 8 bases and J by 1 base, leaving 20 bases between them. Germline assignment: CDR1 LNHDA and CDR2 SQIVND (reference sequence). There are 16 residues in the CDR3. CDR3 DNA sequence: TGTGCCAGTTCCCTCTACTTTTCGGGTACGAACACTGAAGCTTTCTTT. Amino acids: CASSLYFSGTNTEAFF.

CDR3 bases: TGCGCCAGCAGCGAGGAGGCCTCTGGGGCCAACGTCCTGACTTTC. Protein product: CASSEEASGANVLTF. The V gene is TRBV5-1, the J gene TRBJ2-6; tentative D call: TRBD2 (5 bases). Trimming cost V 4 bases and J 0 bases, with 8 bases left between them. This CDR3 region has 15 residues. Germline CDR1 reads SGHRS; CDR2 reads YFSETQ.